This TCR beta chain was found in a study of cytomegalovirus exposure and HLA in healthy donors. Overall study: Earlier results showed some 120 million unique TCR beta sequences derived from approximately 180 million T cells. Study conclusions and caveats: TRBV6-2, TRBV6-3 and other indistinguishable V segments were excluded. The authors later found HLA-associated TCR beta chains more clonally expanded than equally common others.

This PCR relied on a set of 60 Vbeta primers and 13 Jbeta primers. Libraries were prepared by immunoSEQ multiplex PCR; TCRdb keeps only in-frame clonotypes and omits some of them. The top ten hold 1.5% to 2% of the sample, which has about 140,000 clones, about a tenth seen once. There are a few counts of this clone. As yet, its antigen is unknown. These donors, healthy bone marrow donors, were studied. CDR3 length: 17 residues. Germline lookup yields CDR1 MGHRA and CDR2 YSYEKL. V lost 0 bases to trimming and J lost 2 bases, with 16 bases between them. This sequence originates from a male donor in good health and CMV-seronegative. J is TRBJ1-1 and V is TRBV4-1; the D gene is possibly TRBD1 (6 bases). Sample: PBMCs. The CDR3 protein is CASSQDFLGQRNTEAFF. In DNA form, the CDR3 reads TGCGCCAGCAGCCAAGATTTTTTGGGACAACGAAACACTGAAGCTTTCTTT.